The text below deals with one TCR beta chain. Its antigen remains unidentified. TCRdb reanalysed the reads using MiXCR and keeps one entry per CDR3 protein. The table has about 740,000 distinct CDR3 sequences, roughly 35% seen once. Germline V lookup: CDR1 LNHDA, CDR2 SQIVND (reference sequence). The CDR3 totals 15 residues. V gave up 7 bases and J gave up 1 base; unmatched junction bases: 6. This entry is derived from a study of T cell repertoires in cytomegalovirus infection. Notes on the study in general: HLA-C-restricted CMV clonotypes gave the most frequent clonotype in two of eight donors.

The clonotype originates from a human donor in good health (CMV status not recorded). Some clones in this sample may be carry-over from other donors' samples. The chain employs TRBV19 and TRBJ2-3; TRBD2 matches 9 bases. Sample: PBMCs. CDR3 in DNA: TGTGCCAGTACCATCTCTAGCGGGGGCACAGATACGCAGTATTTT. Amino acids: CASTISSGGTDTQYF. The full variable domain, in which reference TRBV19 and TRBJ2-3 provide the parts outside the CDR3, is DGGITQSPKYLFRKEGQNVTLSCEQNLNHDAMYWYRQDPGQGLRLIYYSQIVNDFQKGDIAEGYSVSREKKESFPLTVTSAQKNPTAFYLCASTISSGGTDTQYFGPGTRLTVL.